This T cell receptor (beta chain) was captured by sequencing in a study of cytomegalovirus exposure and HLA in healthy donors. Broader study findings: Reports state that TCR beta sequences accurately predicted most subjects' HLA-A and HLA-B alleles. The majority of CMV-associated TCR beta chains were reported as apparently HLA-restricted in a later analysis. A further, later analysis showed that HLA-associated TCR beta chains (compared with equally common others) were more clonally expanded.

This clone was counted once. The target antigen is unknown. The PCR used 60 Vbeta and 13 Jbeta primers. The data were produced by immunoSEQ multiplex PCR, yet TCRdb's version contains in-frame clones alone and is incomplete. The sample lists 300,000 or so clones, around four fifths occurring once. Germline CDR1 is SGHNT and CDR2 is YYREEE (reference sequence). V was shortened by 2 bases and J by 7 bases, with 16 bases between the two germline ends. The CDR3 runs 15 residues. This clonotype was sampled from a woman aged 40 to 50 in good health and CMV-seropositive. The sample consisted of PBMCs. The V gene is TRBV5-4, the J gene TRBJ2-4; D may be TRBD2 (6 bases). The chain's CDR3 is CASSFRDSLWNIQYF. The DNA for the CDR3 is TGTGCCAGCAGCTTTCGGGACTCCCTTTGGAACATTCAGTACTTC.